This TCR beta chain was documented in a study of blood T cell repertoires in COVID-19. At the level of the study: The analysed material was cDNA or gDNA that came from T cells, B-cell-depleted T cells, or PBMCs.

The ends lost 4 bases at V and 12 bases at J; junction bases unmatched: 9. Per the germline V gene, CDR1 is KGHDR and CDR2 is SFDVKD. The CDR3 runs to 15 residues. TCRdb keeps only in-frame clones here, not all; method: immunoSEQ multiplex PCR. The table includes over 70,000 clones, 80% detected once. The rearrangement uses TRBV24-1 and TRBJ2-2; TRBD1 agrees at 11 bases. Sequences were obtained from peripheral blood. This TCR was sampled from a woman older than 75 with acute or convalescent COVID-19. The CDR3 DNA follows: TGTGCCACCAGTGACACCGGGACAGGGGGTTTGAAGCTGTTTTTT. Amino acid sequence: CATSDTGTGGLKLFF.